The 27 T cell receptor beta chains in this list originate from one sample, sequenced in a study of blood T cell repertoires in COVID-19. TCRdb keeps only in-frame clones here, not all; method: immunoSEQ multiplex PCR. This table holds 250,000 to 350,000 clones, 86% found once. Sequenced: peripheral blood. These receptors came from a woman aged 70-85 years with COVID-19, enrolled during active disease.

The chain uses TRBV6-2 or TRBV6-3 and TRBJ2-1, with TRBD2 identical over 9 bases. Germline values: CDR1 MNHEY, CDR2 SVGEGT. Unmatched junction bases numbered 7, after V lost 2 bases and J lost 2 bases. The CDR3 has 17 residues. CDR3 in DNA: TGTGCCAGCAGTTACGCGGTTAGCGGGAGCACCTACAATGAGCAGTTCTTC. Its protein is CASSYAVSGSTYNEQFF.

The chain carries TRBV9 and TRBJ1-3; TRBD1 is a possible D gene (6 bases). This CDR3 contains 15 residues. V dropped 0 bases and J dropped 2 bases, with 9 bases sitting between them. Germline CDR1 and CDR2: SGDLS and YYNGEE. CDR3 loop: CASSVVGATGNTIYF. Written as DNA, the CDR3 is TGTGCCAGCAGCGTAGTGGGGGCAACTGGAAACACCATATATTTT.

The chain employs TRBV9 and TRBJ1-1; TRBD1 might be the D (5 bases). Germline CDR1 reads SGDLS; CDR2 reads YYNGEE. The length of the CDR3 is 13 residues. Between the trimmed V and J ends, which lost 1 base and 1 base, there was a span of 5 bases. The CDR3 protein is CASSVQGNTEAFF. The CDR3 bases are TGTGCCAGCAGCGTACAGGGGAACACTGAAGCTTTCTTT.

The rearrangement uses TRBV6-1 and TRBJ2-7; no clear D. The germline CDR1 and CDR2 sequences are MNHNS and SASEGT. This CDR3 has 12 residues. Trimming shortened V by 1 base and J by 5 bases, and 6 bases separated the two germline ends. CDR3 sequence (DNA): TGTGCCAGCAGTGAAGGGGCCGACGAGCAGTACTTC. Residues: CASSEGADEQYF.

This chain joins TRBV7-2 and TRBJ2-1; TRBD2 aligns across 9 bases. The CDR3 has 15 residues. V lost 3 bases, J lost 8 bases, and 8 bases stayed unmatched. Germline CDR1 and CDR2: SGHTA and FQGNSA. Here the CDR3 reads CASSFSGGQGDEQFF. Written as DNA, the CDR3 is TGTGCCAGCAGCTTTAGCGGGGGCCAGGGGGATGAGCAGTTCTTC.

Concerning this clone itself: The sample has other DNA sequences that encode this CDR3 too. The chain employs TRBV28 and TRBJ1-4, with D uncertain. Deletions cut 4 bases from V and 8 bases from J, with 8 bases between. Germline lookup yields CDR1 MDHEN and CDR2 SYDVKM. CDR3 length equals 12 residues. The DNA for the CDR3 is TGTGCCAGCAGTTCGGGAGGAGAAAAACTGTTTTTT. Its protein product is CASSSGGEKLFF.

As for this clone: At one of its ends the junction is not consistent with the germline gene, which may arise from a read error. The chain is built from TRBV7-2 and TRBJ2-5; maybe TRBD2 (5 bases). Germline values: CDR1 SGHTA, CDR2 FQGNSA. There are 14 residues in the CDR3. The CDR3 here is CASSLGGSQETQYF. The CDR3 nucleotides are TGTGCCAGCAGTTTAGGAGGCAGCCAAGAGACCCAGTACTTC.

This rearrangement joins TRBV6-2 or TRBV6-3 to TRBJ2-3; D not resolved. Germline V gives CDR1 MNHEY, CDR2 SVGEGT. There are 15 residues in the CDR3. The ends were cut back, 2 bases at V and 2 bases at J, with 11 bases in the middle. This chain's CDR3 is CASSYVAIPTDTQYF. The DNA of the CDR3 is TGTGCCAGCAGTTACGTGGCAATACCCACAGATACGCAGTATTTT.

The chain recombines TRBV19 with TRBJ1-6; D call uncertain. The V end was cut by 5 bases, the J end by 0 bases, with 8 bases between. This CDR3 has 15 amino acids. Looked up from germline, CDR1 is LNHDA and CDR2 is SQIVND (reference sequence). The CDR3: CASSPPSSYNSPLHF. CDR3 sequence (DNA): TGTGCCAGTAGTCCACCTAGCTCCTATAATTCACCCCTCCACTTT.

The J gene is TRBJ2-1, the V gene TRBV6-2 or TRBV6-3; 12 bases line up with TRBD1. The CDR3 is 15 residues long. Losses at the gene ends were 2 bases for V and 10 bases for J; bases not matched to a gene: 6. CDR1 and CDR2 from the germline V gene are MNHEY and SVGEGT. The CDR3, as DNA: TGTGCCAGCAGTTACCATGGGACAGGGGGCGGGGAGCAGTTCTTC. Amino acid sequence: CASSYHGTGGGEQFF.

This chain connects TRBV7-9 to TRBJ2-1; 10 nucleotides align to TRBD2. The germline gives CDR1 SEHNR, CDR2 FQNEAQ (reference sequence). The CDR3 covers 16 residues. With 2 bases clipped from V and 8 bases from J, the junction kept 9 bases outside the gene matches. The CDR3 DNA is TGTGCCAGCAGCTTACTGGGACTAGCGACTGGGGATGAGCAGTTCTTC. It specifies CASSLLGLATGDEQFF.

The CDR3 loop is CASSPGRSGGLGQFF. CDR3 nucleotides: TGTGCCAGCAGCCCGGGGAGGAGCGGGGGGTTAGGGCAGTTCTTC. This sequence joins TRBV13 and TRBJ2-1, with 9 bases aligning to TRBD2. The CDR3 is 15 amino acids. Trimming at V came to 5 bases and at J to 12 bases, leaving 14 bases not matched to a gene. Germline V lookup: CDR1 PRHDT, CDR2 FYEKMQ (reference sequence).

This clone was recorded once. V and J are TRBV9 and TRBJ1-4, with D maybe TRBD1 (5 bases). Germline V lookup: CDR1 SGDLS, CDR2 YYNGEE. Trimming took off 3 bases at V and 6 bases at J, with 12 bases between the two ends. The CDR3 has 14 amino acids. CDR3 loop: CASSAGGSDEKLFF. CDR3 nucleotides: TGTGCCAGCAGCGCGGGGGGGTCCGATGAAAAACTGTTTTTT.

J is TRBJ1-1 and V is TRBV18; D is uncertain. The CDR3 consists of 14 residues. Trimming stripped 3 bases from V and 1 base from J, with 9 bases between. The germline gives CDR1 KGHSH, CDR2 LQKENI. The CDR3 spells CASSPLGENTEAFF. The CDR3 region has the DNA TGTGCCAGCTCACCTCTAGGAGAGAACACTGAAGCTTTCTTT.

The chain links TRBV13 to TRBJ1-2, with TRBD1 matching over 10 bases. Trimming cost V 8 bases and J 8 bases; bases outside gene matches: 11. The CDR3 spans 14 residues. Germline V gene data show CDR1 as PRHDT and CDR2 as FYEKMQ (reference sequence). The CDR3 DNA reads as TGTGCCAGCGGCTGGGACAGGGGAGTGGGCGGCTACACCTTC. Its protein is CASGWDRGVGGYTF.

The rearrangement links TRBV6-5 to TRBJ2-4; 10 bases agree with TRBD2. CDR1 MNHEY and CDR2 SVGAGI come from the germline V gene. This CDR3 spans 15 amino acids. V trimming: 6 bases; J trimming: 6 bases; junction bases outside the gene matches: 8. The CDR3 loop reads CASSQAASGGNIQYF. The CDR3 nucleotides read TGTGCCAGCAGCCAGGCGGCTAGCGGGGGAAACATTCAGTACTTC.

The J gene is TRBJ1-4, the V gene TRBV6-2 or TRBV6-3; D gene unclear. Germline CDR1 is MNHEY and CDR2 is SVGEGT. V was pared by 2 bases and J by 8 bases, with 12 bases between. There are 14 residues in the CDR3. The CDR3 spells CASSYTGSDEKLFF. The CDR3 nucleotides are TGTGCCAGCAGTTACACCGGGTCTGACGAAAAACTGTTTTTT.

The chain recombines TRBV12-2 with TRBJ2-3; TRBD2, as called in the table, went unchecked against the DNA. TRBV12-2 corresponds to a pseudogene. The CDR3 is made up of 16 amino acids. Here the CDR3 DNA reads TGTGCAAGTCGCTTTCAAGCGGGGTCTAGCACAGATACGCAGTATTTT. Translated, it gives CASRFQAGSSTDTQYF.

The chain combines TRBV5-5 with TRBJ2-7, with 8 bases matching TRBD1. This CDR3 is 12 amino acids long. Losses at the gene ends were 5 bases for V and 6 bases for J; bases not matched to a gene: 4. Germline lookup yields CDR1 SGHKS and CDR2 YYEKEE (reference sequence). The CDR3 loop is CASSLDRVEQYF. CDR3 DNA sequence: TGTGCCAGCAGTCTGGACAGGGTCGAGCAGTACTTC. The full variable domain, rest sourced from reference TRBV5-5 and TRBJ2-7, is DAGVTQSPTHLIKTRGQQVTLRCSPISGHKSVSWYQQVLGQGPQFIFQYYEKEERGRGNFPDRFSARQFPNYSSELNVNALLLGDSALYLCASSLDRVEQYFGPGTRLTVT.

This chain links TRBV4-3 with TRBJ1-1, with a weak D call TRBD1 (5 bases). CDR3 length: 16 amino acids. V lost 0 bases and J lost 0, with 11 bases in between. Germline V gene lookup returns CDR1 LGHNA and CDR2 YSLEER. The CDR3 protein is CASSQEGVSMNTEAFF. The CDR3 DNA reads as TGCGCCAGCAGCCAAGAAGGGGTCAGCATGAACACTGAAGCTTTCTTT.

The V gene is TRBV20-1, the J gene TRBJ2-5, with 7 nucleotides matching TRBD1. Trimming cost V 5 bases and J 5 bases; bases outside gene matches: 2. The CDR3 runs 11 residues. Germline CDR1 DFQATT, CDR2 SNEGSKA (reference sequence). The CDR3 loop is CSAPQGETQYF. Here the CDR3 DNA reads TGCAGTGCTCCACAGGGGGAGACCCAGTACTTC.

V gene TRBV9 combines with J gene TRBJ2-3, with 9 bases aligning to TRBD1. The germline V gene encodes CDR1 SGDLS and CDR2 YYNGEE. The CDR3 has 17 amino acids. J was trimmed by 1 base and V by 2 bases; bases with no gene match: 8. As DNA, the CDR3 is TGTGCCAGCAGCGTTGATTTGACAGGGGGTGGCACAGATACGCAGTATTTT. Its protein is CASSVDLTGGGTDTQYF.

The chain is built from TRBV27 and TRBJ2-7; D unclear. Germline V gene lookup returns CDR1 MNHEY and CDR2 SMNVEV (reference sequence). Trimming cost V 2 bases and J 2 bases, with 7 bases left between them. The CDR3 length is 13 residues. CDR3 residues: CASSLHSPYEQYF. For the CDR3, the DNA is TGTGCCAGCAGTTTACACAGCCCCTACGAGCAGTACTTC.

The chain links TRBV18 to TRBJ2-3; 8 bases match TRBD1. CDR3 length: 16 amino acids. Germline assignment: CDR1 KGHSH and CDR2 LQKENI. V shed 5 bases, J shed 1 base, and the junction held 8 bases outside the gene matches. The CDR3 region has the DNA TGTGCCAGCTCATCGAGAGGACAGGGAGGCACAGATACGCAGTATTTT. It specifies CASSSRGQGGTDTQYF. Combining the CDR3 with reference TRBV18 and TRBJ2-3 gives the whole variable domain NAGVMQNPRHLVRRRGQEARLRCSPMKGHSHVYWYRQLPEEGLKFMVYLQKENIIDESGMPKERFSAEFPKEGPSILRIQQVVRGDSAAYFCASSSRGQGGTDTQYFGPGTRLTVL.

The chain joins TRBV5-4 to TRBJ1-2; 7 bases are shared with TRBD1. The V and J ends lost 4 bases and 7 bases, in that order; junction bases with no gene match: 4. The germline gives CDR1 SGHNT, CDR2 YYREEE (reference sequence). The CDR3 extends over 12 amino acids. The CDR3 nucleotides are TGTGCCAGCAGCCTACAGGGGACTGGCTACACCTTC. It is translated as CASSLQGTGYTF.

This clone has only a few counts. The chain combines TRBV7-2 with TRBJ2-4; 11 bases align to TRBD2. This CDR3 spans 18 amino acids. Trimming cost V 2 bases and J 3 bases; bases outside gene matches: 9. Germline CDR1 reads SGHTA; CDR2 reads FQGNSA. CDR3 amino acids: CASSLLLAGAPGKNIQYF. The CDR3 DNA reads as TGTGCCAGCAGCTTATTACTAGCGGGAGCCCCGGGCAAAAACATTCAGTACTTC.

The V call is TRBV7-8, the J call TRBJ1-1; D not certain. Germline V CDR1 and CDR2: SGHVS, FQNEAQ. This CDR3 comprises 15 residues. Trimming shortened V by 1 base and J by 1 base, and 10 bases separated the two germline ends. CDR3 coding DNA: TGTGCCAGCAGCTTAGGGGTACCGGGGAACACTGAAGCTTTCTTT. Translation: CASSLGVPGNTEAFF.